This is a list of T cell receptor beta chains from one sample in a study of blood T cell repertoires in COVID-19. Libraries were prepared by immunoSEQ multiplex PCR; TCRdb keeps only in-frame clonotypes and omits some of them. This repertoire shows approximately 150,000 clones, roughly three quarters found once; its top ten account for around 1.8%. Sequencing was done on a sample of peripheral blood. These TCRs come from a woman in her sixties with acute or convalescent COVID-19. The CDR3 runs from the conserved cysteine through the conserved F or W. The D gene is left open where the match is weak.

V	J	D	CDR3
TRBV6-6	TRBJ2-1	TRBD2	CASSHTSGGFRGNEQFF
TRBV9	TRBJ1-6	-	CASSPGYSPLHF
TRBV2	TRBJ2-1	TRBD2	CASSLEGLAGNNEQFF
TRBV28	TRBJ1-4	-	CASSLRQNEKLFF
TRBV3-1/TRBV3-2	TRBJ2-7	TRBD1	CASSPTSGTGLGVGAYEQYF
TRBV19	TRBJ2-7	-	CAREGHSSYEQYF
TRBV5-1	TRBJ2-7	TRBD2	CASSLGGLAGGTLSQYF
TRBV5-1	TRBJ1-6	TRBD1	CASSLRSGTENSNSPLHF
TRBV11-3	TRBJ2-7	-	CASSMPDYSVSSYEQYF
TRBV5-8	TRBJ1-4	TRBD1	CASSLGQGDHEKLFF
TRBV5-1	TRBJ2-4	TRBD2	CASSLRGGDKNIQYF
TRBV6-2/TRBV6-3	TRBJ1-5	-	CASSYSDFDQPQHF
TRBV14	TRBJ2-3	-	CASSQGITIVTDTQYF
TRBV10-1	TRBJ2-7	-	CASSESPSWEQYF
TRBV10-3	TRBJ2-7	TRBD1	CAITTGTGSYEQYF
TRBV10-2	TRBJ2-7	TRBD2	CASSLAGNSYEQYF
TRBV18	TRBJ2-2	-	CASSISGREVTNTGELFF
TRBV24-1	TRBJ2-5	TRBD2	CATSDLGGGFTQETQYF
TRBV28	TRBJ1-4	TRBD1	CASKPLGDRENRREKLFF
TRBV6-5	TRBJ2-3	TRBD2	CASRGLAHITDTQYF
TRBV3-1/TRBV3-2	TRBJ2-3	TRBD2	CASSQDTGLADSPTDTQYF
TRBV30	TRBJ2-3	-	CAWTPGAATDTQYF
TRBV5-1	TRBJ2-1	-	CASSLRTGSSYNEQFF
TRBV5-4	TRBJ2-1	-	CASSVALASYNEQFF
TRBV14	TRBJ1-2	-	CASSHTRHPYGYTF
TRBV7-9	TRBJ2-1	-	CASSLARGIEQFF
TRBV5-6	TRBJ2-2	TRBD1	CASSHSGQGKAGELFF
TRBV7-2	TRBJ2-7	-	CASSLGGGPIYEQYF
TRBV5-4	TRBJ2-5	TRBD1	CASSLGTGQETQYF
TRBV9	TRBJ2-2	-	CASSVVPSTGELFF
TRBV30	TRBJ1-1	TRBD1	CAWQGAQWSEAFF
TRBV28	TRBJ2-7	TRBD2	CASSSEVRGGLYEQYF
TRBV12-2	TRBJ1-1	-	CASRYCLTGVDTEAFF
TRBV3-1/TRBV3-2	TRBJ1-2	-	CASSQGNSYTF
TRBV6-5	TRBJ2-1	TRBD1	CASSLTTGGGNEQFF
TRBV30	TRBJ1-1	-	CAWYVPGQMNTEAFF
TRBV19	TRBJ1-1	TRBD1	CASGRQGASTEAFF
TRBV6-5	TRBJ1-2	-	CASSFLWTVSGYTF
TRBV19	TRBJ1-5	-	CASSSGRYESQHF
TRBV7-8	TRBJ2-1	TRBD1	CASSPGRDRYNEQFF
TRBV5-1	TRBJ1-1	-	CASSLEVRPGGNTEAFF
TRBV29-1	TRBJ1-6	-	CSAREGDSPLHF
TRBV2	TRBJ2-1	-	CASSEDRGGNEQFF
TRBV4-2	TRBJ2-7	-	CASSQVPSEGYEQYF
TRBV30	TRBJ1-2	TRBD1	CAWTPGGHGYTF
TRBV11-1	TRBJ1-1	TRBD1	CASSLDRGRNTEAFF
TRBV7-9	TRBJ2-1	TRBD2	CASSLVGTSGSLDEQFF
TRBV24-1	TRBJ2-3	TRBD2	CATSDSIAGLGTDTQYF
TRBV6-5	TRBJ2-1	-	CASSYKVAGEQFF
TRBV9	TRBJ2-1	-	CASGGGVYNEQFF
TRBV18	TRBJ1-5	-	CASSRESSDQPQHF